The clone carrying this T cell receptor (beta chain) came up once. The data belong to a study of blood T cell repertoires in COVID-19. The wider study: Nucleic acid was either cDNA or gDNA, and it came from T cells, B-cell-depleted T cells, or PBMCs.

Authors' analysis steps: Nucleated cell counts were estimated from reference gene primer amplification. Generated by immunoSEQ multiplex PCR, the TCRdb table keeps only in-frame clones and is missing some. V and J calls and clone size are copied from that table; D and trimming were computed from the DNA. The data hold more than 200,000 clones, with over 70% observed a single time. CDR3 length: 13 residues. The V gene lost 5 bases and the J gene lost 4 bases, with 11 bases spanning the gap. Germline values: CDR1 ENHRY, CDR2 SYGVKD. The rearrangement joins TRBV10-3 to TRBJ1-1; D unclear. Sequencing input: peripheral blood. The sequence was collected from a woman between 50 and 59 years old with acute or convalescent COVID-19. CDR3 DNA sequence: TGTGCCATCAGTAAGGACTTGGGCACTGAAGCTTTCTTT. Its translation is CAISKDLGTEAFF.